This T cell receptor beta chain was observed in a study of beta chain features in type 1 diabetes listed by TCRdb under 2018. At the level of the whole study: No differences in mean age, gender distribution, total cell number or subset yield were found between patients and healthy donors. A total of approximately 100,000,000 sorted cells were examined across all samples, and the number of cells per subset was strongly correlated with RNA yield. Naive and central memory subsets were obtained from all 30 or so donors, but regulatory and stem cell-like memory subsets were isolated from only 8 patients and roughly eight healthy donors. In the study, TCRB repertoires of sorted circulating CD4+ T cell subsets from recently diagnosed type 1 diabetes patients were compared with those of matched healthy donors. General findings and caveats noted by the study authors: Shorter templates might have been favored by PCR, but patient and control samples were amplified and corrected together, so both groups would have been affected equally by any skew. A moderate but significant shortening of TCRB CDR3 length was observed in type 1 diabetes patients in all four CD4+ subsets. Naive, central memory and regulatory TCRB repertoires appeared more similar among patients than among healthy donors. Because cDNA was sequenced instead of genomic DNA, highly expressing activated cells could be over-represented, though the groups showed no difference in activation or CD3 levels. At VDJ recombination sites, patients with type 1 diabetes made fewer insertions and deleted more nucleotides, a pattern implying thymic rearrangement abnormalities. Only small numbers of individuals were included in the HLA sub-analyses, which left unresolved whether HLA type had any influence on TCRB rearrangement.

From its cysteine to its phenylalanine, the CDR3 spans 11 amino acids. The sequence is cut down to CDR3 DNA, 33 bases in frame from base 1. CDR1 and CDR2 (SGHRS, YFSETQ) derive from the germline V gene. V lost 4 bases and J lost 7 bases; the stretch between them is 6 bases long. As for this clone: It lacks a known antigen. The input lacks base qualities; no much larger clone sits a single base away.

The High Capacity cDNA Reverse Transcription Kit was used to reverse transcribe all of the isolated RNA, meaning that expressed TCRB transcripts were what got sequenced. Deep immunoSEQ sequencing was applied to naive, central memory and regulatory T cell samples, giving an average of about 3.4 million total reads per sample. Sorted cells were lysed in RLT buffer and RNA was extracted with DNase-treated RNeasy Micro or Mini kits, depending on cell number. To prevent cross-contamination, every cell subset was processed on its own, while patient and healthy donor samples were processed together. Using the immunoSEQ multiplex PCR, TCRB sequences were amplified from cDNA into 87-bp fragments spanning the CDR3 region. Sequencing of the amplicons was done on the Illumina HiSeq platform. The paper's data handling went like this. Synthetic template baselines were used to correct PCR bias computationally, reads within Hamming distance 2 were collapsed, and singletons that could not be merged were discarded. Reads were aligned against IMGT to assign V, D and J genes, CDR3 length and insertions or deletions at six rearrangement sites. Within each subset, clonotype counts were normalized to the number of sorted cells before true diversity and Gini coefficients were calculated with the tcR R package. Repertoire sharing was quantified using the overlap coefficient calculated on TCRB nucleotide sequences. Out-of-frame TCRB sequences from naive cells were analyzed to stand in for the pre-selection repertoire. TCRdb stores this immuneACCESS table with in-frame sequences only. Part of the clones is absent; in the studies checked, under half of the shortfall reflects unresolved V genes, and no reason is known for the rest. V, J and clone size were drawn from that table, and D and trimming were deduced from the DNA. This sample lists over 500,000 clones; around a sixth were detected once. The biggest ten clones account for about 0.086% of the sample.

Each donor gave one peripheral blood draw, averaging about 100 mL, which was collected into heparinised tubes. A BD FACSAria II was used to sort naive, central memory, regulatory and stem cell-like memory CD4+ T cells with a panel that included CD45RO, CCR7, CD25, CD127, CD95 and CD27. Purity was above 95% for every sorted population. Right away, PBMCs were isolated by Lymphoprep density gradient centrifugation and were stained directly, with no culture step. To minimize batch effects, samples were stained and sorted in pairs, one healthy donor with one patient per experiment. This sequence originates from a man between 18 and 29 years old in good health. This sequence uses TRBV5-1 and TRBJ2-1, with the D segment identity uncertain. Sequencing used naive CD4+ T cells from blood. Explained via the paper, the cell subset or site label denotes: true naive CD4+ T cells. The CDR3 reads as follows: CASSIKNEQFF. Here is the DNA: TGCGCCAGCAGCATAAAGAATGAGCAGTTCTTC.